This is a list of T cell receptor beta chains from one sample in a study of long-term antiretroviral therapy in people with HIV. The table came from immunoSEQ multiplex PCR; TCRdb's copy has only in-frame clones and leaves some out. The sample shows roughly 16,000 clones, about 91% of them seen only once. The source material was unsorted PBMCs, sampled 0.3 years after starting antiretroviral therapy. The source of these receptors is a man aged 60 to 75 with HIV. Each CDR3 is given with its conserved first and last residue. Fields, in order: D gene, J gene, clone size, V gene, CDR3 DNA, CDR3 protein. D genes are given only for firm matches. Clone size is not always given. Where it is, it says once, few, many or a class for expanded clones.

>NA|TRBJ2-3|NA|TRBV7-9
TGTGCCAGCAGCTTAGCGCAAGGGGTAGATACGCAGTATTTT
CASSLAQGVDTQYF
>TRBD2|TRBJ2-1|once|TRBV9
TGTGCCAGCAGCGTAGGGCTAGCGGGAGTCAATGAGCAGTTCTTC
CASSVGLAGVNEQFF
>NA|TRBJ2-1|NA|TRBV11-1
TGTGCCAGCAGCTTAGTGAATGAGCAGTTCTTC
CASSLVNEQFF
>TRBD2|TRBJ2-5|NA|TRBV5-1
TGCGCCAGCAGCTTGGGGGCGGGAGGGCCCTCGGAGGAGACCCAGTACTTC
CASSLGAGGPSEETQYF
>NA|TRBJ2-3|NA|TRBV19
TGTGCCACCTCCCACGTAGCGTCTAGCACAGATACGCAGTATTTT
CATSHVASSTDTQYF
>TRBD1|TRBJ1-6|NA|TRBV6-6
TGTGCCAGCAGTAAGGGACAGGGGATCGACAAATCACCCCTCCACTTT
CASSKGQGIDKSPLHF
>NA|TRBJ1-3|few|TRBV30
TGTGCCTGGAGTACGTTGGCAGGAAACACCATATATTTT
CAWSTLAGNTIYF
>NA|TRBJ2-1|NA|TRBV6-1
TGTGCCAGCACGCGGGTATTTTCCTACAATGAGCAGTTCTTC
CASTRVFSYNEQFF
>NA|TRBJ2-7|NA|TRBV7-3
TGTGCCAGCAGCCTTTCTTACGAGCAGTACTTC
CASSLSYEQYF
>TRBD2|TRBJ2-3|NA|TRBV5-5
TGTGCCAGCAGCTTGGGGACTAGCGGGAGTCCAGATACGCAGTATTTT
CASSLGTSGSPDTQYF
>NA|TRBJ2-1|NA|TRBV19
TGTGCCAGTAGTTGGGACTACCGGGACAGGAGCTACAATGAGCAGTTCTTC
CASSWDYRDRSYNEQFF
>NA|TRBJ2-5|NA|TRBV15
TGTGCCACCCGATACGGGGCTGCGGGGGAGACCCAGTACTTC
CATRYGAAGETQYF
>NA|TRBJ2-1|NA|TRBV6-6
TGTGCCAGCAGACACCTGGGGGGAGGCTACAATGAGCAGTTCTTC
CASRHLGGGYNEQFF
>NA|TRBJ1-5|NA|TRBV6-6
TGTGCCAGCGGAGGGAAGGGCTTGAGCAATCAGCCCCAGCATTTT
CASGGKGLSNQPQHF
>NA|TRBJ2-6|NA|TRBV9
TGTGCCAGCAGCGTAGGAGGCAGGGCCAACGTCCTGACTTTC
CASSVGGRANVLTF
>TRBD1|TRBJ1-4|NA|TRBV2
TGTGCCAGCAGTGGTCAGGGGGCGAGGGTGGAAAAACTGTTTTTT
CASSGQGARVEKLFF
>NA|TRBJ1-1|NA|TRBV5-6
TGTGCCAGCAGCTTGGAGCAGAACACTGAAGCTTTCTTT
CASSLEQNTEAFF
>TRBD1|TRBJ1-1|NA|TRBV5-1
TGCGCCAGCGGGGGACAGGGTTATTCTGAAGCTTTCTTT
CASGGQGYSEAFF
>NA|TRBJ1-1|NA|TRBV6-5
TGTGCCAGCAGTCTCGACACGACCACTGAAGCTTTCTTT
CASSLDTTTEAFF
>NA|TRBJ2-7|NA|TRBV11-2
TGTGCCAGCAGCCCCCGATGGGGCGTGGGCTCCTACGAGCAGTACTTC
CASSPRWGVGSYEQYF
>NA|TRBJ2-7|NA|TRBV7-6
TGTGCCAGCAGCTTCGACTCAGGGTACGAGCAGTACTTC
CASSFDSGYEQYF
>NA|TRBJ1-1|NA|TRBV7-3
TGTGCCAGCAGCTTATACGGGTGGGGCAGGGAAGGCACTGAAGCTTTCTTT
CASSLYGWGREGTEAFF
>TRBD2|TRBJ2-7|NA|TRBV9
TGTGCCAGCAGCGTAGCCAGGGAGCGGGGGCTCGAGCAGTACTTC
CASSVARERGLEQYF
>TRBD1|TRBJ1-4|NA|TRBV6-6
TGTGCCAGCAGTTACGGGGACAGTACTAATGAAAAACTGTTTTTT
CASSYGDSTNEKLFF
>TRBD2|TRBJ2-5|NA|TRBV7-2
TGTGCCAGCAGCCCGACTAGCGGGGGGGCGAAGACCCAGTACTTC
CASSPTSGGAKTQYF
>TRBD1|TRBJ1-4|NA|TRBV30
TGTGCCTGGAGCCTGGCAGGGGGCATGGAAAAACTGTTTTTT
CAWSLAGGMEKLFF
>TRBD1|TRBJ2-7|few|TRBV2
TGTGCCAGCAGTGGGTGGGGGACAGGGGGGCACTCCTACGAGCAGTACTTC
CASSGWGTGGHSYEQYF
>TRBD1|TRBJ1-1|NA|TRBV18
TGTGCCAGCTCACCTAATACAGGGGGAGTTGTTTCGAACACTGAAGCTTTCTTT
CASSPNTGGVVSNTEAFF
>NA|TRBJ2-3|NA|TRBV6-5
TGTGCCAGCAGTGACACCGGGGGCACAGATACGCAGTATTTT
CASSDTGGTDTQYF
>NA|TRBJ1-1|NA|TRBV13
TGTGCCAGCAGCCGAGGTAAGGGGGGCACTGAAGCTTTCTTT
CASSRGKGGTEAFF
>TRBD2|TRBJ2-7|once|TRBV19
TGTGCCAGTAGTGGAGGACTAGTCGTGGTGGGCGAGCAGTACTTC
CASSGGLVVVGEQYF
>NA|TRBJ1-2|NA|TRBV6-1
TGTGCCAGCAGTGCGATCGGTAATTGGGGACCTCAAGATGGCTACACCTTC
CASSAIGNWGPQDGYTF
>TRBD2|TRBJ2-3|NA|TRBV5-4
TGTGCCAGCAGCAAAGGACTAGCGGGGTTTCTTGGCACAGATACGCAGTATTTT
CASSKGLAGFLGTDTQYF
>NA|TRBJ2-3|NA|TRBV5-1
TGCGCCAGCAGCATAAGCACAGATACGCAGTATTTT
CASSISTDTQYF
>NA|TRBJ2-7|NA|TRBV28
TGTGCCAGCAGGGACGGCGAGGGTACCTACGAGCAGTACTTC
CASRDGEGTYEQYF
>TRBD2|TRBJ2-1|NA|TRBV5-1
TGCGCCAGCAGCTCCGGACTAGCGGGGCTCTCCTACAATGAGCAGTTCTTC
CASSSGLAGLSYNEQFF
>NA|TRBJ2-1|NA|TRBV5-6
TGTGCCAGCAGCTTTGTTGGTCCAGCCAGCGGTCACTACAATGAGCAGTTCTTC
CASSFVGPASGHYNEQFF
>NA|TRBJ2-3|NA|TRBV9
TGTGCCAGCAGCGTAAGCAGCCGGACAGATACGCAGTATTTT
CASSVSSRTDTQYF
>TRBD2|TRBJ2-7|NA|TRBV7-8
TGTGCCAGCAGCCGCAGACTAGCGGGGGGGTATGGATACGAGCAGTACTTC
CASSRRLAGGYGYEQYF
>TRBD2|TRBJ2-7|NA|TRBV18
TGTGCCAGCGGGACTAGCGGGGCCTCCTACGAGCAGTACTTC
CASGTSGASYEQYF
>NA|TRBJ2-1|NA|TRBV4-3
TGCGCCAGCAGCCAAGCTCTAGTCTATGAGCAGTTCTTC
CASSQALVYEQFF
>TRBD1|TRBJ2-7|few|TRBV7-3
TGTGCCAGCAGCCTAGGGACAGGGAATACCTACGAGCAGTACTTC
CASSLGTGNTYEQYF
>TRBD1|TRBJ1-5|NA|TRBV2
TGTGCCAGCAGTCCCGGACAGGGGAATCAGCCCCAGCATTTT
CASSPGQGNQPQHF
>TRBD2|TRBJ2-7|NA|TRBV18
TGTGCCAGCTCGCGGGGACTAGCGAGCGACGAGCAGTACTTC
CASSRGLASDEQYF
>NA|TRBJ1-4|NA|TRBV5-1
TGCGCCAGCAGCGCCGACGGGACGTATTCTGTAAAACTGTTTTTT
CASSADGTYSVKLFF
>TRBD2|TRBJ2-1|NA|TRBV14
TGTGCCAGCAGCTTTAGCGGGGGGGCCGACTACAATGAGCAGTTCTTC
CASSFSGGADYNEQFF
>NA|TRBJ2-1|NA|TRBV9
TGTGCCAGCAGCGTGGGGGGGCTATATGAGCAGTTCTTC
CASSVGGLYEQFF
>NA|TRBJ1-5|NA|TRBV5-5
TGTGCCAGCAGCTTGCAGGGGCCACAGCCCCAGCATTTT
CASSLQGPQPQHF
>NA|TRBJ2-1|NA|TRBV7-9
TGTGCCAGCAGCCCCATCTTCATTGGGTACAATGAGCAGTTCTTC
CASSPIFIGYNEQFF
>NA|TRBJ1-6|NA|TRBV7-9
TGTGCCAGCAGCTTAGTCGCAGGGACCTATAATTCACCCCTCCACTTT
CASSLVAGTYNSPLHF
>TRBD1|TRBJ1-6|NA|TRBV23-1
TGCGCCAGCAGTCAAAAGAGACAGGGAGGAAATTCACCCCTCCACTTT
CASSQKRQGGNSPLHF
>NA|TRBJ1-1|NA|TRBV7-2
TGTGCCAGCAGCCCATTTTCTGGGCCCCTTGAAGCTTTCTTT
CASSPFSGPLEAFF
>TRBD1|TRBJ1-1|NA|TRBV5-1
TGCGCCAGCAGAACGGGGACAGGGAGGATGAACACTGAAGCTTTCTTT
CASRTGTGRMNTEAFF
>TRBD2|TRBJ2-5|NA|TRBV29-1
TGCAGCGTTGCTGACTTAGCGGGGGGGATGGAGACCCAGTACTTC
CSVADLAGGMETQYF
>NA|TRBJ2-5|NA|TRBV5-1
TGCGCCAGCAGCCTAGCTCAAAGAGGGGGGACCCAGTACTTC
CASSLAQRGGTQYF
>NA|TRBJ1-5|NA|TRBV5-4
TGTGCCAGCAGCTTAGGAGCCCGGCCCCAGCATTTT
CASSLGARPQHF
>NA|TRBJ1-1|NA|TRBV7-8
TGTGCCAGCAGCTCGGGACCGACACCGAACACTGAAGCTTTCTTT
CASSSGPTPNTEAFF